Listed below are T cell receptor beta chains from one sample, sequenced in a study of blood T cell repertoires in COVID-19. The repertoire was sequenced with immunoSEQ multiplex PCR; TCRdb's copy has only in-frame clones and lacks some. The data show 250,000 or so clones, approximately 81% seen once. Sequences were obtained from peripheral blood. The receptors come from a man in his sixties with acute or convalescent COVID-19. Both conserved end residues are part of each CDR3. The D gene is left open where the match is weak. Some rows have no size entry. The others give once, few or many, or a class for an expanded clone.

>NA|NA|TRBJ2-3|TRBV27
CASSPYRLSDTDTQYF
TGTGCCAGCAGTCCCTATAGACTATCCGACACAGATACGCAGTATTTT
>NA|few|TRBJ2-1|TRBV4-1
CASSHPRQNEQFF
TGCGCCAGCAGCCATCCCCGACAGAATGAGCAGTTCTTC
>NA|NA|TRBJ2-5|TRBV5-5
CASSWGFWDIDPKETQYF
TGTGCCAGCAGCTGGGGTTTTTGGGACATCGATCCAAAAGAGACCCAGTACTTC
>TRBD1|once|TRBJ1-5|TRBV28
CASSHKFRDRGLQPQHF
TGTGCCAGCAGCCACAAGTTCCGGGACAGGGGGCTGCAGCCCCAGCATTTT
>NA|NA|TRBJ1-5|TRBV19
CASSIVQINQPQHF
TGTGCCAGTAGTATAGTACAGATCAATCAGCCCCAGCATTTT
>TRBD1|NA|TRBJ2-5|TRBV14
CASNRQGANYETQYF
TGTGCCAGCAACCGACAGGGGGCGAACTACGAGACCCAGTACTTC
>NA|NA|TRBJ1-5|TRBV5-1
CASRGNLTPRGSNQPQHF
TGCGCCAGCCGGGGTAATCTGACCCCAAGAGGGAGCAATCAGCCCCAGCATTTT
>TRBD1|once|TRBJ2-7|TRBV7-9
CASSLQGLGDYEQYF
TGTGCCAGCAGCCTACAGGGGTTGGGTGACTACGAGCAGTACTTC
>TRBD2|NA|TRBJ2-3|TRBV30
CAFRLAGLDTQYF
TGTGCCTTCAGACTAGCGGGGTTGGATACGCAGTATTTT
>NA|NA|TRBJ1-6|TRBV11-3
CASSKEDILYNSPLHF
TGTGCCAGCAGCAAAGAGGACATCCTTTATAATTCACCCCTCCACTTT
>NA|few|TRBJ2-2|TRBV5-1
CASSSRTANTGELFF
TGCGCCAGCAGCTCCAGGACAGCGAACACCGGGGAGCTGTTTTTT
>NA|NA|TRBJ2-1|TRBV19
CASSTRDLYNEQFF
TGTGCCAGTAGTACCCGGGACTTATACAATGAGCAGTTCTTC
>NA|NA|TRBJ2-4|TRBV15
CATSTRQTQAKNIQYF
TGTGCCACCAGCACCCGACAGACACAAGCCAAAAACATTCAGTACTTC
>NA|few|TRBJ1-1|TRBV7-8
CASSLAAGGTEAFF
TGTGCCAGCAGCTTAGCCGCGGGAGGCACTGAAGCTTTCTTT
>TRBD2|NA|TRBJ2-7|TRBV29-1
CSVEKLAEGPYEQYF
TGCAGCGTTGAAAAACTAGCGGAGGGACCCTACGAGCAGTACTTC
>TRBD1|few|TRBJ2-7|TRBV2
CAKGQGKSYEQYF
TGTGCCAAAGGACAGGGGAAATCCTACGAGCAGTACTTC
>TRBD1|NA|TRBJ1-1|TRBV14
CASSRLSILGTGGGTEAFF
TGTGCCAGCAGCCGCCTAAGCATATTGGGGACAGGGGGGGGCACTGAAGCTTTCTTT
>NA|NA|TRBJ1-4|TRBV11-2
CASSLRATNEKLFF
TGTGCCAGCAGCTTGAGGGCAACTAATGAAAAACTGTTTTTT
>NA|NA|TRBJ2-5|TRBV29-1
CSVGREQETQYF
TGCAGCGTTGGGAGGGAACAAGAGACCCAGTACTTC
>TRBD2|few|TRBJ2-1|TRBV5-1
CASSLVLAGTMGNEQFF
TGCGCCAGCAGCTTGGTTCTAGCGGGGACGATGGGCAATGAGCAGTTCTTC
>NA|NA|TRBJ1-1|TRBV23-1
CASSRAPVNTEAFF
TGCGCCAGCAGTCGCGCCCCGGTAAACACTGAAGCTTTCTTT
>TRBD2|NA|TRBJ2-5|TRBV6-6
CASSYEGGVYAETQYF
TGTGCCAGCAGTTACGAGGGAGGGGTTTACGCGGAGACCCAGTACTTC
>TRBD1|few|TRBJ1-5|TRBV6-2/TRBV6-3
CASSSGQGWNQPQHF
TGTGCCAGCAGTTCGGGACAGGGTTGGAATCAGCCCCAGCATTTT
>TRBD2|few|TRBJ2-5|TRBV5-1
CASSFGGLAGDQETQYF
TGCGCCAGCAGCTTCGGGGGACTAGCGGGGGACCAAGAGACCCAGTACTTC
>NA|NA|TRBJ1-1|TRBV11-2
CASSLDLPARGASTEAFF
TGTGCCAGCAGCTTAGACCTACCCGCCCGGGGGGCAAGCACTGAAGCTTTCTTT
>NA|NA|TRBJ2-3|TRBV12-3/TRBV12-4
CASSFSRADTQYF
TGTGCCAGCAGTTTCTCCCGGGCAGATACGCAGTATTTT
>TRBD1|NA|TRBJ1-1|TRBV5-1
CASSPDRTEAFF
TGCGCCAGCAGCCCGGACAGGACTGAAGCTTTCTTT
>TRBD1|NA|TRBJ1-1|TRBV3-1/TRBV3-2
CASSQGRGRTEAFF
TGTGCCAGCAGCCAAGGAAGGGGGCGAACTGAAGCTTTCTTT
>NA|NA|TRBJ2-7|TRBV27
CASSLSSGLAYEQYF
TGTGCCAGCTCCTTGTCGAGCGGGTTAGCCTACGAGCAGTACTTC
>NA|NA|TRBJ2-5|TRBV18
CASSRDRGQETQYF
TGTGCCAGCTCTCGCGACAGAGGCCAAGAGACCCAGTACTTC
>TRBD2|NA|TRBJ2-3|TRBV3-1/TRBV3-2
CASSQPGLGVYTDTQYF
TGTGCCAGCAGCCAACCGGGACTAGGGGTATACACAGATACGCAGTATTTT
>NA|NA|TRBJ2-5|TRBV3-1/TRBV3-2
CASSLSRGETQYF
TGTGCCAGCAGCCTCTCGCGTGGAGAGACCCAGTACTTC
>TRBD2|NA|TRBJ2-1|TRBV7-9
CASSLIRIAGLQFF
TGTGCCAGCAGCTTAATCCGGATAGCGGGCCTACAGTTCTTC
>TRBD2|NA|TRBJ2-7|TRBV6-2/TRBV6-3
CASSPGGGRGAYEQYF
TGTGCCAGCAGCCCCGGGGGAGGGCGAGGGGCCTACGAGCAGTACTTC
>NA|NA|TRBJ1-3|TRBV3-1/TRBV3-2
CASSQTVGNTIYF
TGTGCCAGCAGCCAAACGGTGGGAAACACCATATATTTT
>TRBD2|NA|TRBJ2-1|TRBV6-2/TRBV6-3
CASSRTSGRVSEQFF
TGTGCCAGCAGCAGGACTAGCGGGAGGGTAAGTGAGCAGTTCTTC
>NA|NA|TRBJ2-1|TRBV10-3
CAISGGRGEQFF
TGTGCCATCAGTGGCGGGCGAGGGGAGCAGTTCTTC
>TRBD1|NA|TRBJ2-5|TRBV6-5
CASSYGDRGQETQYF
TGTGCCAGCAGTTACGGGGACAGGGGGCAGGAGACCCAGTACTTC
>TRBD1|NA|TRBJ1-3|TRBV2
CASSDGRGQGTIRSGNTIYF
TGTGCCAGCAGTGATGGGCGGGGACAGGGGACGATTCGCTCTGGAAACACCATATATTTT
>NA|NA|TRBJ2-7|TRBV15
CATSREGQGEEQYF
TGTGCCACCAGCAGGGAGGGCCAGGGGGAAGAGCAGTACTTC
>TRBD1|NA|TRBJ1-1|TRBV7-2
CASSSHRGPPSGPEAFF
TGTGCCAGCAGCTCCCACAGGGGTCCCCCTTCTGGGCCTGAAGCTTTCTTT
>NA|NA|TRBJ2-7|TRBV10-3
CAISETSSAPYEQYF
TGTGCCATCAGTGAAACCTCTAGCGCCCCCTACGAGCAGTACTTC
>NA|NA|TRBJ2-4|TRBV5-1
CASSWALKNIQYF
TGCGCCAGCAGCTGGGCCCTCAAAAACATTCAGTACTTC
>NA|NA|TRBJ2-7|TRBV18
CASSPTNDISYEQYF
TGTGCCAGCTCACCTACAAATGACATAAGTTACGAGCAGTACTTC
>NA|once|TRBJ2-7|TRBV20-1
CSALSAYEQYF
TGCAGTGCCCTCTCGGCCTACGAGCAGTACTTC
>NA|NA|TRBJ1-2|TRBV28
CASSPGQQGYGYTF
TGTGCCAGCAGTCCTGGACAGCAGGGCTATGGCTACACCTTC
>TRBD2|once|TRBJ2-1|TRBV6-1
CASSGWTGGTYNEQFF
TGTGCCAGCAGTGGTTGGACGGGGGGTACCTACAATGAGCAGTTCTTC
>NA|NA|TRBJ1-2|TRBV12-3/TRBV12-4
CASSFAGPYGYTF
TGTGCCAGCAGTTTTGCAGGGCCCTATGGCTACACCTTC
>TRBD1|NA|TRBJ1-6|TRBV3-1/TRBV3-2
CASRSRGARGNSPLHF
TGTGCCAGCAGGTCCAGGGGGGCCAGAGGGAATTCACCCCTCCACTTT
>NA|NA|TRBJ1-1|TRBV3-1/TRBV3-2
CASSQGRRGVVAEAFF
TGTGCCAGCAGCCAAGGGAGGCGGGGGGTAGTGGCTGAAGCTTTCTTT